Listed below are T cell receptor beta chains from one sample, sequenced in a study of blood T cell repertoires in COVID-19. The table came from immunoSEQ multiplex PCR; TCRdb's copy has only in-frame clones and leaves some out. This repertoire shows about 160,000 clones, about 92% found once; its top ten account for around 17%. Sequencing was done on a sample of peripheral blood. All receptors come from a man between 60 and 75 years old with active or convalescent COVID-19. Both conserved end residues are part of each CDR3. A D gene is named only where the DNA matches it firmly. Part of the rows lack a size; the others show once, few, many or a class for expanded clones.

>TRBV7-9|TRBD1|TRBJ2-3|-
CASSLVPGQGWADTQYF
TGTGCCAGCAGCTTAGTCCCTGGACAGGGCTGGGCAGATACGCAGTATTTT
>TRBV10-1|TRBD1|TRBJ2-7|-
CASSQAGGSASYEQYF
TGCGCCAGCAGTCAAGCAGGGGGTAGCGCCTCCTACGAGCAGTACTTC
>TRBV12-3/TRBV12-4|-|TRBJ1-1|-
CASRYREIAFF
TGTGCCAGCAGGTACAGGGAGATCGCTTTCTTT
>TRBV19|TRBD1|TRBJ1-3|few
CASTPRDSLNTIYF
TGTGCCAGTACCCCCCGGGACAGCCTAAACACCATATATTTT
>TRBV7-6|TRBD1|TRBJ2-7|once
CASSLGQGGINEQYF
TGTGCCAGCAGCTTAGGACAGGGTGGAATAAACGAGCAGTACTTC
>TRBV6-5|TRBD1|TRBJ2-5|-
CASTDSTGAKTQYF
TGTGCCAGCACCGATTCGACAGGGGCAAAGACCCAGTACTTC
>TRBV5-1|TRBD2|TRBJ2-1|-
CASSLGASGRGNEQFF
TGCGCCAGCAGCTTGGGGGCTAGCGGTCGAGGGAATGAGCAGTTCTTC
>TRBV27|TRBD1|TRBJ2-3|-
CASSPLLGQVPDF
TGTGCCAGCAGTCCTCTACTTGGACAGGTTCCGGATTTT
>TRBV18|-|TRBJ1-2|-
CASSGQSIYGYTF
TGTGCCAGCTCGGGACAATCCATCTATGGCTACACCTTC
>TRBV18|-|TRBJ2-5|-
CASSPNQETQYF
TGTGCCAGCTCACCTAATCAAGAGACCCAGTACTTC
>TRBV7-9|-|TRBJ2-7|few
CASSFPSSYEQYF
TGTGCCAGCAGCTTCCCTAGCTCCTACGAGCAGTACTTC
>TRBV5-5|-|TRBJ2-3|-
CASSLAETHTDTQYF
TGTGCCAGCAGCTTGGCGGAGACTCACACAGATACGCAGTATTTT
>TRBV4-2|TRBD1|TRBJ1-4|few
CASSTPGTGDEKLFF
TGTGCCAGCAGCACCCCCGGGACAGGGGATGAAAAACTGTTTTTT
>TRBV19|-|TRBJ1-5|once
CASGTLTNQPQHF
TGTGCCAGTGGGACATTGACCAATCAGCCCCAGCATTTT
>TRBV7-9|-|TRBJ1-2|-
CASSLPGNYGYTF
TGTGCCAGCAGCTTACCGGGTAACTATGGCTACACCTTC
>TRBV10-2|-|TRBJ1-2|-
CASSESGVLGYTF
TGCGCCAGCAGTGAGTCAGGGGTTCTTGGCTACACCTTC
>TRBV12-3/TRBV12-4|-|TRBJ2-1|-
CASSPVASNEQFF
TGTGCCAGCAGCCCCGTAGCTAGCAATGAGCAGTTCTTC
>TRBV5-1|TRBD1|TRBJ2-1|-
CASSIRDRGFNEQFF
TGCGCCAGCAGCATCCGGGACAGGGGGTTCAATGAGCAGTTCTTC
>TRBV19|-|TRBJ1-2|-
CASSMASYGYTF
TGTGCCAGTAGTATGGCCTCCTATGGCTACACCTTC
>TRBV10-3|-|TRBJ1-1|-
CAISEREDSTEAFF
TGTGCCATCAGTGAGAGGGAGGATTCAACTGAAGCTTTCTTT
>TRBV2|TRBD1|TRBJ1-6|-
CASSTLRQGLVHSPLHF
TGTGCCAGCAGTACCCTCCGACAGGGTTTGGTGCATTCACCCCTCCACTTT
>TRBV5-1|TRBD1|TRBJ1-4|-
CASSIAGQGTNEKLFF
TGCGCCAGCAGCATAGCGGGACAGGGGACTAATGAAAAACTGTTTTTT
>TRBV5-6|-|TRBJ1-5|-
CASSPWDTGEPQHF
TGTGCCAGCAGCCCATGGGACACTGGGGAGCCCCAGCATTTT
>TRBV5-1|TRBD1|TRBJ2-2|-
CASSPGTVNTGELFF
TGCGCCAGCAGCCCTGGGACAGTGAACACCGGGGAGCTGTTTTTT
>TRBV7-2|-|TRBJ2-5|-
CASSLARLEETQYF
TGTGCCAGCAGCTTAGCGCGCCTAGAAGAGACCCAGTACTTC
>TRBV21-1|-|TRBJ1-2|-
CASSKEPGCNYGYTF
TGTGCCAGCAGCAAAGAGCCAGGCTGCAACTATGGCTACACCTTC
>TRBV2|-|TRBJ1-2|-
CASRAGYGYTF
TGTGCCAGCAGGGCAGGGTATGGCTACACCTTC